The 14 T cell receptor beta chains in this list originate from one sample, sequenced in a study of cytomegalovirus exposure and HLA in healthy donors. Primers for the PCR totalled 60 Vbeta and 13 Jbeta. Measured with immunoSEQ multiplex PCR; TCRdb has only the in-frame clones, and not every one. This table holds roughly 110,000 clones, about 70% found once. The sample comprised PBMCs. The receptors originated from a middle-aged woman in good health and CMV-seropositive.

V and J are TRBV10-3 and TRBJ1-1; 10 nucleotides align to TRBD1. This CDR3 is 14 amino acids long. Germline V gives CDR1 ENHRY, CDR2 SYGVKD. V was pared by 5 bases and J by 4 bases, with 4 bases of the junction left unmatched. In nucleotides, the CDR3 is TGTGCCATCAGTCCGGGACAGGGGCCCACTGAAGCTTTCTTT. Its translation: CAISPGQGPTEAFF.

This clone showed up just a few times. This chain joins TRBV12-5 and TRBJ1-5; the match to TRBD1 covers 8 bases. The ends lost 2 bases at V and 2 bases at J; junction bases unmatched: 5. Germline V gene sequence: CDR1 LGHNT, CDR2 FRNRAP. The length of the CDR3 is 16 residues. Written as DNA, the CDR3 is TGTGCTAGTGGTTTGCAGGGGGCGCGAGGCAATCAGCCCCAGCATTTT. This codes for CASGLQGARGNQPQHF.

In its sample, this clone was seen a few times. A read error may account for a junction end that differs from germline. The J gene is TRBJ1-4, the V gene TRBV7-7; 9 nucleotides agree with TRBD1. This CDR3 is built from 15 residues. Germline V gene sequence: CDR1 SSHAT, CDR2 FNYEAQ (reference sequence). This CDR3 reads CASSQQQGANEKLFF. The CDR3 DNA is TGTGCTAGCAGCCAACAACAGGGGGCGAATGAAAAACTGTTTTTT. Based on the CDR3 plus reference TRBV7-7 and TRBJ1-4, the full variable domain is GAGVSQSPRYKVTKRGQDVTLRCDPISSHATLYWYQQALGQGPEFLTYFNYEAQPDKSGLPSDRFSAERPEGSISTLTIQRTEQRDSAMYRCASSQQQGANEKLFFGSGTQLSVL.

The CDR3 is CASSSALAGVFSYEQYF. The DNA of the CDR3 is TGTGCCAGTAGTTCGGCCCTAGCGGGGGTGTTCTCCTACGAGCAGTACTTC. The chain couples TRBV19 to TRBJ2-7, with 10 bases fitting TRBD2. The V gene's germline CDR1 is LNHDA and CDR2 SQIVND (reference sequence). V shed 5 bases, J shed 0 bases, and the junction held 10 bases outside the gene matches. The CDR3 contains 17 residues. Combining the CDR3 with reference TRBV19 and TRBJ2-7 gives the whole variable domain DGGITQSPKYLFRKEGQNVTLSCEQNLNHDAMYWYRQDPGQGLRLIYYSQIVNDFQKGDIAEGYSVSREKKESFPLTVTSAQKNPTAFYLCASSSALAGVFSYEQYFGPGTRLTVT.

This chain links TRBV4-1 with TRBJ2-1; 11 nucleotides align to TRBD2. V dropped 3 bases and J dropped 9; count of bases not matched to a gene: 13. CDR3 length equals 17 residues. Looked up from germline, CDR1 is MGHRA and CDR2 is YSYEKL. The CDR3 spells CASSQLLAGGYSGEQFF. The CDR3 DNA reads as TGCGCCAGCAGCCAGTTGCTAGCGGGGGGCTATAGTGGTGAGCAGTTCTTC.

This sequence joins TRBV5-5 and TRBJ1-6, with TRBD1 matching 8 bases. The CDR3 runs to 19 residues. Trimming took 0 bases from V and 0 from J; bases not matched to a gene: 8. CDR1 and CDR2 (germline): SGHKS, YYEKEE (reference sequence). The CDR3 sequence is CASSLGGTGPSSYNSPLHF. For the CDR3, the DNA is TGTGCCAGCAGCTTGGGGGGGACAGGACCTAGCTCCTATAATTCACCCCTCCACTTT.

The chain joins TRBV19 to TRBJ1-6; D possibly corresponds to TRBD1 (5 bases). The CDR3 runs to 18 residues. Trimming took off 5 bases at V and 7 bases at J, with 24 bases between the two ends. Germline V gene lookup returns CDR1 LNHDA and CDR2 SQIVND (reference sequence). The CDR3 spells CASSLGTSVPSLNSPLHF. CDR3 DNA sequence: TGTGCCAGTAGTCTAGGGACTTCGGTGCCCTCATTGAATTCACCCCTCCACTTT.

The chain joins TRBV5-8 to TRBJ1-5; D gene ambiguous. V was cut by 5 bases and J by 2 bases, with 14 bases left in between. Germline lookup yields CDR1 SGHTS and CDR2 YDEGEE. This CDR3 has 15 residues. The DNA of the CDR3 is TGTGCCAGCAGGTTAATCAGTGGCCGCAATCAGCCCCAGCATTTT. Translating gives CASRLISGRNQPQHF.

The rearrangement links TRBV2 to TRBJ2-7; 8 nucleotides line up with TRBD1. After removal of 6 bases from V and 6 bases from J, the junction contained 7 bases not matched to a gene. This CDR3 has 13 residues. CDR1 is SNHLY, CDR2 FYNNEI, per germline. The CDR3 here is CASRDRVYGEQYF. For the CDR3, the DNA is TGTGCCAGCAGGGACAGGGTTTATGGCGAGCAGTACTTC.

The chain couples TRBV7-6 to TRBJ1-2, with D perhaps matching TRBD1 (6 bases). Germline loops: CDR1 SGHVS, CDR2 FNYEAQ. Deletions cut 5 bases from V and 7 bases from J, with 14 bases between. The CDR3 length is 13 residues. CDR3 sequence reads: CASSLQGGGGYTF. CDR3 sequence (DNA): TGTGCCAGCAGCCTACAGGGAGGGGGTGGCTACACCTTC.

The rearrangement links TRBV11-2 to TRBJ2-7; 10 bases line up with TRBD2. Trimming at V came to 6 bases and at J to 2 bases, leaving 7 bases not matched to a gene. CDR1 is SGHAT, CDR2 FQNNGV, per germline. CDR3 length: 15 residues. This chain's CDR3 is CASSTWTSGAYEQYF. The CDR3 DNA follows: TGTGCCAGCAGTACTTGGACTAGCGGAGCCTACGAGCAGTACTTC. Filled out from reference TRBV11-2 and TRBJ2-7, the complete variable domain reads EAGVAQSPRYKIIEKRQSVAFWCNPISGHATLYWYQQILGQGPKLLIQFQNNGVVDDSQLPKDRFSAERLKGVDSTLKIQPAKLEDSAVYLCASSTWTSGAYEQYFGPGTRLTVT.

This chain connects TRBV2 to TRBJ2-5; D is possibly TRBD1 (5 bases). This CDR3 is built from 13 residues. Trimming took off 7 bases at V and 2 bases at J, with 11 bases between the two ends. CDR1 and CDR2 from the germline V gene are SNHLY and FYNNEI. This CDR3 reads CASNSQGQETQYF. The CDR3 DNA reads TGTGCCAGCAACTCGCAGGGTCAAGAGACCCAGTACTTC. The variable domain in full, with the rest retrieved from reference TRBV2 and TRBJ2-5, is EPEVTQTPSHQVTQMGQEVILRCVPISNHLYFYWYRQILGQKVEFLVSFYNNEISEKSEIFDDQFSVERPDGSNFTLKIRSTKLEDSAMYFCASNSQGQETQYFGPGTRLLVL.

This clone has just one count. The CDR3 DNA is TGTGCCAGCAGCTCCGGACAGACAGATACGCAGTATTTT. Translation: CASSSGQTDTQYF. The chain is built from TRBV7-7 and TRBJ2-3, with a possible D match to TRBD1 (6 bases). Trimming stripped 4 bases from V and 3 bases from J, with 8 bases between. The CDR3 spans 13 residues. Germline CDR1 and CDR2: SSHAT and FNYEAQ (reference sequence).

The chain combines TRBV23-1 with TRBJ2-5; 7 positions agree with TRBD1. TRBV23-1 is assigned to the ORF class and has an uncertain function. The CDR3 is made up of 16 amino acids. Trimming at V came to 1 base and at J to 3 bases, leaving 8 bases not matched to a gene. Written as DNA, the CDR3 is TGCGCCAGCAGTCAATTAAGGACAGGTTTTGAAGAGACCCAGTACTTC. It specifies CASSQLRTGFEETQYF.